This T cell receptor (beta chain) is drawn from a study of CD8+CD57+ T cells in acquired aplastic anemia. In the study overall: Sorted CD4+ and CD8+ cells gave an average of around 3.3 ug of DNA. General study results and limits: About 28 sequences, all CD8+ CDR3, were shared between patients and controls.

A remark on this clonotype: Antigen unknown.

By flow cytometry, patients selected for sequencing had shown an expansion of CD8+CD57+ cells. Each patient carried a diagnosis of severe acquired aplastic anemia. Each patient gave a blood sample that was collected before any therapy had been received. The junction had 2 bases not matched to a gene; V was cut back by 2 bases and J by 4 bases. The CDR3 length is 14 residues. The V gene's germline CDR1 is SNHLY and CDR2 FYNNEI. TCR beta VDJ and CDR3 profiles were obtained from a genomic DNA template. From the reads, TCRdb called clonotypes with MiXCR, one entry per CDR3 protein. The sample lists 310,000 or so distinct CDR3 sequences, roughly 61% occurring once.

The V gene is TRBV2, the J gene TRBJ2-1, with 7 bases matching TRBD2. This receptor was obtained from a human donor with aplastic anemia. Input material: sorted CD4+, CD8+, or CD8+CD57+ T cells (not recorded which) from PBMCs. The CDR3 loop is CASSEWREYNEQFF. DNA of the CDR3: TGTGCCAGCAGTGAATGGCGGGAGTACAATGAGCAGTTCTTC. The full variable domain, rest sourced from reference TRBV2 and TRBJ2-1, is EPEVTQTPSHQVTQMGQEVILRCVPISNHLYFYWYRQILGQKVEFLVSFYNNEISEKSEIFDDQFSVERPDGSNFTLKIRSTKLEDSAMYFCASSEWREYNEQFFGPGTRLTVL.